Listed here are 2 T cell receptor beta chains from one sample, sequenced in a study of cytomegalovirus exposure and HLA in healthy donors. PCR primers comprised 60 Vbeta and 13 Jbeta primers. Assay: immunoSEQ multiplex PCR; the TCRdb copy retains only in-frame clones and omits some. The table for this sample gives fewer than 85,000 clones. What was sequenced was PBMCs. Every receptor here comes from a man aged 25-45 years in good health and CMV-seronegative.

As regards this clone: Its ends do not fully match the called genes, so a read error is possible. The V gene is TRBV7-7, the J gene TRBJ1-6; no definite D call. The CDR3 consists of 13 residues. The germline V gene encodes CDR1 SSHAT and CDR2 FNYEAQ (reference sequence). The CDR3 loop is CASSLGGNSPLHF. As DNA, the CDR3 is TGTGCTAGCAGCTTAGGAGGTAATTCACCCCTCCACTTT.

This chain links TRBV5-6 with TRBJ1-5, with D possibly being TRBD1 (6 bases). The CDR3 is made up of 13 amino acids. Deletions cut 3 bases from V and 5 bases from J, with 9 bases between. Germline V lookup: CDR1 SGHDT, CDR2 YYEEEE. In DNA, the CDR3 is TGTGCCAGCAGCTCCGGGGGGCATCAGCCCCAGCATTTT. This gives the protein CASSSGGHQPQHF.